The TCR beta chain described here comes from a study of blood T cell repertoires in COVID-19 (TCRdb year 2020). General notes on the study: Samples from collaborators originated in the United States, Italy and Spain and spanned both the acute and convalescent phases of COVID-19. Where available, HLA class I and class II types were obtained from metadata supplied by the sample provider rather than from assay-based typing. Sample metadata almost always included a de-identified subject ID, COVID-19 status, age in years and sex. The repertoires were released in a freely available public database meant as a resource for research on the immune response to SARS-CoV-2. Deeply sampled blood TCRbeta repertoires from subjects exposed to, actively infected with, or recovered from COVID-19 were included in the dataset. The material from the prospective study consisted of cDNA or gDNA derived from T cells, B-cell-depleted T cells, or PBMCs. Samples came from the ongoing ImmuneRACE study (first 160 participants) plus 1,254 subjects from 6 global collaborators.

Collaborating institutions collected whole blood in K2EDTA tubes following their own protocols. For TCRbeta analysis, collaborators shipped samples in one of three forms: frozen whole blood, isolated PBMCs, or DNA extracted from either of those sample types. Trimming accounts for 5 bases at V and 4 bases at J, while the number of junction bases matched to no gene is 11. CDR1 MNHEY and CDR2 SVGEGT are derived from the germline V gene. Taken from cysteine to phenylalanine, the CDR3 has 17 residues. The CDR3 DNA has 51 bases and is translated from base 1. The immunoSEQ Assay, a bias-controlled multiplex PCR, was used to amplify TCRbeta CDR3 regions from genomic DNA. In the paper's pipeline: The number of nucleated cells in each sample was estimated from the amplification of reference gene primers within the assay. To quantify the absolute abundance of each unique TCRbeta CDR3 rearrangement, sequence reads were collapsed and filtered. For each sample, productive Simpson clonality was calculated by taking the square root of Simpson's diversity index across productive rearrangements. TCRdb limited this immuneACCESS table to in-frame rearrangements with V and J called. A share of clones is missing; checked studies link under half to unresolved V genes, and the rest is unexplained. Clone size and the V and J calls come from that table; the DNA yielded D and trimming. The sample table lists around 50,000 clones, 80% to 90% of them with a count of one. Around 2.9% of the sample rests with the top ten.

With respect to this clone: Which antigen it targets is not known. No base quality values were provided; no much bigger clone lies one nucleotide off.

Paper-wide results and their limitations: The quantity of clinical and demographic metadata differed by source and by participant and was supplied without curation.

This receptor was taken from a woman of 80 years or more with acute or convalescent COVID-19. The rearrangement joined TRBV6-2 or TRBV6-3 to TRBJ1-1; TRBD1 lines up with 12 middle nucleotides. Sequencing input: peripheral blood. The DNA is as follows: TGTGCCAGCAGTATACTCCGGGACAGGGGGCGCGGCACTGAAGCTTTCTTT. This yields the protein CASSILRDRGRGTEAFF.